A single sample is the source of the 10 T cell receptor beta chains below, sequenced in a study of CD8+ T cells in alopecia areata. The sample's treatment: oral pan-JAK inhibitor, 5-10 mg twice daily. Sequencing templates came from extracted RNA that was reverse transcribed into cDNA. Method: immunoSEQ multiplex PCR; TCRdb's copy keeps in-frame clones and lacks some. The sample consists of just over 150,000 clones, about 71% of them appearing once. Sequenced material: CD4+ T cells sorted from blood, taken at week 4, from a patient treated with tofacitinib. The source is a human donor with alopecia areata.

This rearrangement joins TRBV27 to TRBJ2-7; 7 nucleotides line up with TRBD2. The CDR3 contains 17 residues. The J segment lost 0 bases and the V segment lost 1 base, leaving 9 bases of the junction unmatched. Germline V lookup: CDR1 MNHEY, CDR2 SMNVEV (reference sequence). The CDR3: CASSLLASGASSYEQYF. The CDR3 DNA sequence: TGTGCCAGCAGTTTATTGGCCAGCGGGGCTAGCTCCTACGAGCAGTACTTC.

This chain uses TRBV29-1 with TRBJ2-2, with a weak D call TRBD2 (5 bases). V lost 8 bases to trimming and J lost 1 base, with 14 bases between them. Per the germline V gene, CDR1 is SQVTM and CDR2 is ANQGSEA. The CDR3 has 14 amino acids. CDR3 nucleotide sequence: TGCAGCACTGAGGGCACAGAGAACACCGGGGAGCTGTTTTTT. Its translation is CSTEGTENTGELFF.

This clone was detected a few times. The genes are TRBV11-2 and TRBJ2-1, with D possibly matching TRBD1 (6 bases). V was clipped by 4 bases and J by 1 base, with 11 bases between them. From germline, CDR1 is SGHAT and CDR2 FQNNGV. This CDR3 is 15 amino acids long. The CDR3 nucleotides read TGTGCCAGCAGCTCGATCAGGGGTTCCTACAATGAGCAGTTCTTC. Translation: CASSSIRGSYNEQFF.

The chain has TRBV10-3 and TRBJ2-4; TRBD2 matches at 7 bases. J was trimmed by 1 base and V by 3 bases; bases with no gene match: 6. This CDR3 comprises 16 residues. The germline CDR1 and CDR2 sequences are ENHRY and SYGVKD. The CDR3 bases are TGTGCCATCAGTGACGAGCGGGGTCGCGCCAAAAACATTCAGTACTTC. Its translation: CAISDERGRAKNIQYF.

The chain uses TRBV9 and TRBJ2-2; TRBD1 might be the D (6 bases). V was shortened by 6 bases and J by 2 bases, with 17 bases between the two germline ends. CDR3 length: 16 residues. In germline, CDR1 is SGDLS, CDR2 YYNGEE. CDR3 DNA sequence: TGTGCCAGCACCTCCCACCTCGGGACAAACACCGGGGAGCTGTTTTTT. This translates into CASTSHLGTNTGELFF.

V usage is TRBV27 and J usage is TRBJ1-2; TRBD1 might be the D (5 bases). From germline, CDR1 is MNHEY and CDR2 SMNVEV (reference sequence). There are 16 residues in the CDR3. V lost 6 bases and J lost 3, with 20 bases in between. The CDR3 coding sequence is TGTGCCAGCAGCCTCACAGACAGTCTGTCGGACTATGGCTACACCTTC. It translates to CASSLTDSLSDYGYTF.

This chain links TRBV4-2 with TRBJ1-5, with D possibly being TRBD1 (5 bases). The CDR3 spans 20 residues. From germline, CDR1 is LGHNA and CDR2 YNFKEQ. Trimming removed 3 bases from V and 0 bases from J, with 24 bases in between. The CDR3 sequence is CASSHSTGGAGLNSNQPQHF. The CDR3 coding sequence is TGTGCCAGCAGCCACTCCACCGGCGGGGCGGGGTTGAATAGCAATCAGCCCCAGCATTTT.

This clone was detected only once. J is TRBJ2-3 and V is TRBV18; no clear D. Trimming took 1 base from V and 3 from J, leaving 2 bases between them. Germline loops: CDR1 KGHSH, CDR2 LQKENI. The CDR3 length is 12 residues. The CDR3 nucleotides are TGTGCCAGCTCACCACAGACAGATACGCAGTATTTT. Its protein product is CASSPQTDTQYF.

This clone was seen more than once but under ten times. The V gene is TRBV25-1, the J gene TRBJ2-1, with a possible D match to TRBD2 (5 bases). Trimming took 6 bases from V and 9 from J, leaving 18 bases between them. CDR3 size: 14 residues. From germline, CDR1 is MGHDK and CDR2 SYGVNS. The CDR3 DNA reads as TGTGCCAGCAGAGGAATCGGACTCTGGGGTGAGCAGTTCTTC. This codes for CASRGIGLWGEQFF.

This chain uses TRBV20-1 with TRBJ2-1; tentatively, D is TRBD2 (6 bases). The ends were cut back, 3 bases at V and 10 bases at J, with 10 bases in the middle. Germline CDR1 DFQATT, CDR2 SNEGSKA (reference sequence). CDR3 length: 11 residues. This CDR3 reads CSASRTKEQFF. The CDR3 nucleotides read TGCAGTGCTAGTAGGACTAAGGAGCAGTTCTTC.